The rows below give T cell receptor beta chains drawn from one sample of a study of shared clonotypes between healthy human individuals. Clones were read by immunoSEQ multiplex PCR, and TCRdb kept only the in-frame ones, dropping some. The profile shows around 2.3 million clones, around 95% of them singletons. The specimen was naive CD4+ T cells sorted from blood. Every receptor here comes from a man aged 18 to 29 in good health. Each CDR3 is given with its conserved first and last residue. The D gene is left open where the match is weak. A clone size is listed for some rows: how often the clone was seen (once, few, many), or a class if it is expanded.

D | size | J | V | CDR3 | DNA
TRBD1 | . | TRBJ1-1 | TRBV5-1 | CASSLDGQGLNTEAFF | TGCGCCAGCAGCTTGGATGGACAGGGTCTGAACACTGAAGCTTTCTTT
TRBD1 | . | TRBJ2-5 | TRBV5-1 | CASSLLTGLQETQYF | TGCGCCAGCAGCTTACTGACAGGGCTCCAAGAGACCCAGTACTTC
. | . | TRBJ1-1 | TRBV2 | CASSGDIEAFF | TGTGCCAGCAGCGGGGACATTGAAGCTTTCTTT
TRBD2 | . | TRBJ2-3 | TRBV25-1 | CASISGSLGDTQYF | TGTGCCAGCATTAGCGGGAGTTTGGGGGATACGCAGTATTTT
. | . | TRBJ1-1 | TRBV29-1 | CSVEYLPGLNTEAFF | TGCAGCGTTGAATATTTACCGGGTTTGAACACTGAAGCTTTCTTT
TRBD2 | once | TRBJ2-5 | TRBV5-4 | CASSPSGLAGVETQYF | TGTGCCAGCAGCCCGTCGGGACTAGCGGGGGTCGAGACCCAGTACTTC
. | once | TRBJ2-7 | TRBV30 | CAWSVQGGVSEQYF | TGTGCCTGGAGTGTTCAGGGGGGGGTGTCCGAGCAGTACTTC
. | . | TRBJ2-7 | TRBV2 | CASTYRQTPYEQYF | TGTGCCAGCACCTATCGACAAACCCCCTACGAGCAGTACTTC
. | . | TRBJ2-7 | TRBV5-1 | CASSLRVSSYEQYF | TGCGCCAGCAGCTTGAGGGTCTCCTCCTACGAGCAGTACTTC
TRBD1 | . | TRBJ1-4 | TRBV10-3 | CAITPDRGGGKLFF | TGTGCCATCACTCCGGACAGGGGGGGTGGAAAACTGTTTTTT
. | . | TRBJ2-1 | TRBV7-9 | CASSYREREQFF | TGTGCCAGCAGCTACAGGGAACGTGAGCAGTTCTTC
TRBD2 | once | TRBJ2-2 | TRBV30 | CACGLAGANTGELFF | TGTGCCTGCGGACTAGCGGGGGCGAACACCGGGGAGCTGTTTTTT
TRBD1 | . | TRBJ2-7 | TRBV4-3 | CASCRDRGYEQYF | TGCGCCAGCTGCCGGGACAGGGGTTACGAGCAGTACTTC
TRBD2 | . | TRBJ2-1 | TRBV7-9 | CASSQPGLVGNEQFF | TGTGCCAGCAGCCAACCGGGACTAGTCGGTAATGAGCAGTTCTTC
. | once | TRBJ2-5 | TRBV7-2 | CASSLSGLQETQYF | TGTGCCAGCAGCTTATCAGGACTGCAAGAGACCCAGTACTTC
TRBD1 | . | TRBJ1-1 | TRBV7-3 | CASSSRTGTEAFF | TGTGCCAGCAGCTCTAGGACAGGGACTGAAGCTTTCTTT
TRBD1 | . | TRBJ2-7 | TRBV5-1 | CASSIDGQGGYEQYF | TGCGCCAGCAGCATAGACGGACAGGGGGGCTACGAGCAGTACTTC
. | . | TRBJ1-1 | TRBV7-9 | CASSPQGRTEAFF | TGTGCCAGCAGCCCCCAGGGGCGGACTGAAGCTTTCTTT
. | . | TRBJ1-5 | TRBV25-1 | CASSEFRGLALQPQHF | TGTGCCAGCAGTGAATTTCGGGGGCTCGCGCTTCAGCCCCAGCATTTT
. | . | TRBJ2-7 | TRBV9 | CASSSGAGSLYEQYF | TGTGCCAGCAGCTCAGGGGCGGGGAGCCTCTACGAGCAGTACTTC
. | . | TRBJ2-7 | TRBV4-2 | CASSQEEGSPEQYF | TGTGCCAGCAGCCAAGAAGAAGGTTCCCCCGAGCAGTACTTC
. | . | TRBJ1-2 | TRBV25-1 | CASSAPLPNNYGYTF | TGTGCCAGCAGTGCACCCCTCCCGAATAACTATGGCTACACCTTC
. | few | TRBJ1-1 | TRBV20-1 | CRINTEAFF | TGCAGAATTAACACTGAAGCTTTCTTT
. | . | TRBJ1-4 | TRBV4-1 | CASSQDLGGLRAFF | TGCGCCAGCAGCCAAGATCTCGGTGGTCTACGCGCTTTTTTT
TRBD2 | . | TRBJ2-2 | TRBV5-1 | CASSILAVTTGELFF | TGCGCCAGCAGCATCCTAGCGGTAACCACCGGGGAGCTGTTTTTT
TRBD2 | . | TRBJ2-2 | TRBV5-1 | CASSLIVSPREAPNTGELFF | TGCGCCAGCAGCTTGATTGTTTCCCCGCGGGAGGCCCCGAACACCGGGGAGCTGTTTTTT
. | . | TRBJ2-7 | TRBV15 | CATSRQMGYEQYF | TGTGCCACCAGCAGACAGATGGGCTACGAGCAGTACTTC
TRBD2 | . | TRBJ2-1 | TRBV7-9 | CASSRSGGTYNEQFF | TGTGCCAGCAGCAGAAGCGGGGGGACCTACAATGAGCAGTTCTTC
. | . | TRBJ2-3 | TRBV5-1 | CASSLGLEADTQYF | TGCGCCAGCAGCCTCGGACTGGAAGCAGATACGCAGTATTTT
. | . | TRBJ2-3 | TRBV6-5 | CASSPKDTQYF | TGTGCCAGCAGCCCGAAGGATACGCAGTATTTT
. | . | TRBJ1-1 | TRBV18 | CASSPIGNGVNTEAFF | TGTGCCAGCTCACCAATTGGGAATGGAGTGAACACTGAAGCTTTCTTT
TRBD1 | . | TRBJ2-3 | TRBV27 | CASSLEGATDTQYF | TGTGCCAGCAGTTTAGAGGGGGCCACAGATACGCAGTATTTT
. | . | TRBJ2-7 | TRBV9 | CASSVVKPRIPYEQYF | TGTGCCAGCAGCGTAGTCAAGCCCCGAATCCCCTACGAGCAGTACTTC
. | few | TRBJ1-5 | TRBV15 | CATSRDRTANQPQHF | TGTGCCACCAGCAGAGATCGTACAGCAAATCAGCCCCAGCATTTT
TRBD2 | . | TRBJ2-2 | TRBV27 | CASSLSGLAATGELFF | TGTGCCAGCAGTTTATCGGGGCTAGCGGCCACCGGGGAGCTGTTTTTT
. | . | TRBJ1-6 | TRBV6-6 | CAVYRGQVNSPLHF | TGTGCCGTCTACCGGGGACAAGTTAATTCACCCCTCCACTTT
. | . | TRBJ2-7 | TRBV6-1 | CASSEEQAGSSEQYF | TGTGCCAGCAGTGAAGAACAGGCTGGGAGTAGTGAGCAGTACTTC
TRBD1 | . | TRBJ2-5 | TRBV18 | CASSPSGQGMETQYF | TGTGCCAGCTCACCCTCCGGACAGGGGATGGAGACCCAGTACTTC
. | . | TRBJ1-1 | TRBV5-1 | CASSLGPRLTNTEAFF | TGCGCCAGCAGCTTGGGTCCGCGACTGACGAACACTGAAGCTTTCTTT
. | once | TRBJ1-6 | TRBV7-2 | CASSPGKSPLHF | TGTGCCAGCAGCCCAGGAAAATCACCCCTCCACTTT
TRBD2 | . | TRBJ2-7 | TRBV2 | CASSPISGRSEQYF | TGCGCCAGCAGCCCCATTAGCGGGAGGTCCGAGCAGTACTTC
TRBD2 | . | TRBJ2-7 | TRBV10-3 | CASASGGAYEQYF | TGTGCCAGCGCCAGCGGGGGGGCCTACGAGCAGTACTTC
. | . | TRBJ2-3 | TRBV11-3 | CASSLGTDPSTDTQYF | TGTGCCAGCAGCTTAGGGACAGACCCTAGCACAGATACGCAGTATTTT
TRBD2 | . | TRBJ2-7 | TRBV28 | CASWGRGARSSYEQYF | TGTGCCAGCTGGGGGCGGGGGGCCCGAAGCTCCTACGAGCAGTACTTC
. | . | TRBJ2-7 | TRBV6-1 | CASSEGGGTAEQYF | TGTGCCAGCAGCGAAGGGGGTGGCACAGCCGAGCAGTACTTC